This T cell receptor (beta chain) was captured in a study of CD8 T cells in ankylosing spondylitis. Libraries of TCR beta came from quantitative 5'-RACE with molecular barcodes. Each CDR3 protein gets one entry after TCRdb re-called the 5' RACE reads with MiXCR. The sample yields about 340,000 distinct CDR3 sequences, roughly 14% seen once. This clonotype showed up many times. Its specificity is not known. The germline CDR1 and CDR2 sequences are DFQATT and SNEGSKA (reference sequence). The CDR3 has 19 amino acids. V dropped 4 bases and J dropped 6 bases, with 32 bases sitting between them. Overall study results and limits: CD8+ disease-linked clones were present at relatively low frequencies in blood. Certain motif variants had earlier appeared in reactive arthritis synovial fluid and blood.

Sequenced: blood, either unsorted or a sorted T cell fraction (not recorded which). The TCR was taken from a male donor with ankylosing spondylitis or in good health (not recorded which). The chain couples TRBV20-1 to TRBJ2-3; D perhaps matches TRBD2 (6 bases). In DNA, the CDR3 is TGCAGTGCTACCCAGTTCGACTATTGGCGGGGCGCTCCAGGGGATACGCAGTATTTT. Translation gives CSATQFDYWRGAPGDTQYF.